The 5 T cell receptor beta chains listed next were all sequenced from one sample in a study of blood T cell repertoires in COVID-19. Here immunoSEQ multiplex PCR was the method, and the copy in TCRdb shows in-frame clones only, minus some. The data hold 25,000 to 35,000 clones, with approximately 87% observed a single time. Sequencing was done on a sample of peripheral blood. These receptors were taken from a man in his 70s with active COVID-19.

This chain links TRBV5-4 with TRBJ2-3, with D possibly TRBD1 on 5 matching bases. V gave up 2 bases and J gave up 2 bases, with 9 bases separating them. Germline V gene sequence: CDR1 SGHNT, CDR2 YYREEE (reference sequence). The length of the CDR3 is 14 residues. This chain's CDR3 is CASSLTGSTDTQYF. The CDR3 nucleotides read TGTGCCAGCAGCTTAACAGGATCCACAGATACGCAGTATTTT.

This sequence joins TRBV6-5 and TRBJ1-1; a possible D gene is TRBD1 (5 bases). The CDR3 is 15 amino acids. Trimming stripped 2 bases from V and 3 bases from J, with 13 bases between. The germline gives CDR1 MNHEY, CDR2 SVGAGI. The CDR3 protein is CASSYVGGRYTEAFF. Written as DNA, the CDR3 is TGTGCCAGCAGTTACGTTGGGGGGAGGTACACTGAAGCTTTCTTT.

This chain links TRBV7-3 with TRBJ1-5; no clear D. CDR1 SGHTA and CDR2 FQGTGA come from the germline V gene. This CDR3 has 16 residues. Trimming removed 5 bases at V and 0 bases at J, with 14 bases between. The CDR3 nucleotides are TGTGCCAGCAGCCCACTACCCCCAGATAGCAATCAGCCCCAGCATTTT. It encodes CASSPLPPDSNQPQHF.

This clone was found once. The chain employs TRBV28 and TRBJ1-5; TRBD1 might be the D (5 bases). From germline, CDR1 is MDHEN and CDR2 SYDVKM. This CDR3 is built from 14 residues. V gave up 7 bases and J gave up 2 bases, with 12 bases separating them. The CDR3 DNA reads as TGTGCCAGCAAATCTCCGGGGGGCAATCAGCCCCAGCATTTT. Translated, it gives CASKSPGGNQPQHF.

This chain joins TRBV7-6 and TRBJ1-5; D remains ambiguous. V lost 1 base and J lost 0, with 13 bases in between. The CDR3 spans 17 residues. CDR1 is SGHVS, CDR2 FNYEAQ, per germline. Here the CDR3 reads CASSLGDGLYSNQPQHF. The CDR3 DNA reads as TGTGCCAGCAGCTTAGGAGACGGACTGTATAGCAATCAGCCCCAGCATTTT.